This is a list of T cell receptor beta chains from one sample in a study of CD8+CD57+ T cells in acquired aplastic anemia. Each CDR3 protein is one row after TCRdb ran MiXCR on the reads. Of fewer than 200,000 distinct CDR3 sequences detected, roughly 48% appear once; the ten largest clones hold 1.1%. The sequencing input was sorted CD4+, CD8+, or CD8+CD57+ T cells (not recorded which) from PBMCs. The receptors stem from a human donor with aplastic anemia. CDR3s include the opening cysteine and the closing phenylalanine or tryptophan. A D gene is named only where the DNA matches it firmly. The listing skips clone size in some rows; elsewhere it reads once, few, many or a size class.

j_call v_call clone_size d_call cdr3_aa cdr3_nt
TRBJ2-1 TRBV25-1 - TRBD2 CASSLLAGAYNEQFF TGTGCCAGCAGTCTCCTAGCGGGGGCGTACAATGAGCAGTTCTTC
TRBJ2-5 TRBV18 - - CASSPLGAGKATQYF TGTGCCAGCTCACCACTCGGGGCGGGGAAAGCGACCCAGTACTTC
TRBJ2-5 TRBV20-1 many - CSAGWGETQYF TGCAGTGCTGGGTGGGGGGAGACCCAGTACTTC
TRBJ2-7 TRBV4-2 - TRBD2 CASSQEVGSGAYEQYF TGTGCCAGCAGCCAAGAAGTGGGAAGCGGGGCTTACGAGCAGTACTTC
TRBJ2-5 TRBV29-1 - - CSVGDTRGETQYF TGCAGCGTGGGGGATACTCGGGGAGAGACCCAGTACTTC
TRBJ2-3 TRBV6-1 many - CASSVLSAGTDTQYF TGTGCCAGCTCAGTACTTAGCGCCGGCACAGATACGCAGTATTTT
TRBJ1-6 TRBV20-1 few - CSAREPESPLHF TGCAGTGCTAGAGAGCCGGAATCACCCCTCCACTTT
TRBJ1-2 TRBV10-3 - - CAISEDDSNYGYTF TGTGCCATCAGTGAGGACGACAGTAACTATGGCTACACCTTC
TRBJ2-2 TRBV9 many - CASSVGGLTGELFF TGTGCCAGCAGCGTAGGCGGCCTCACCGGGGAGCTGTTTTTT
TRBJ2-7 TRBV7-2 many - CASSLELPYEQYF TGTGCCAGCAGCTTAGAACTCCCCTACGAGCAGTACTTC
TRBJ2-1 TRBV24-1 - - CATSDWVWDRQGNEQFF TGTGCCACCAGTGATTGGGTTTGGGACCGCCAGGGCAATGAGCAGTTCTTC
TRBJ2-5 TRBV7-8 - - CASSLVTRPETQYF TGTGCCAGCAGCTTAGTGACAAGGCCAGAGACCCAGTACTTC
TRBJ1-1 TRBV10-1 - - CASRDTRQRTEAFF TGCGCCAGCAGGGATACCAGGCAGAGGACTGAAGCTTTCTTT
TRBJ2-4 TRBV7-9 few - CASSLNGENIQYF TGTGCCAGCAGCTTAAACGGGGAAAACATTCAGTACTTC
TRBJ2-5 TRBV12-3/TRBV12-4 - - CASSQGWQTQYF TGTGCCAGCAGTCAGGGCTGGCAGACCCAGTACTTC
TRBJ1-5 TRBV7-9 - - CATSEKGRQPQHF TGTGCCACCAGTGAAAAAGGCCGACAGCCCCAGCATTTT
TRBJ1-3 TRBV10-3 - - CAITLEGPGNTIYF TGTGCCATCACTCTGGAGGGACCTGGAAACACCATATATTTT
TRBJ1-2 TRBV7-3 - TRBD1 CASSLRQGGIDGYTF TGTGCCAGCAGCTTAAGACAGGGGGGGATCGATGGCTACACCTTC
TRBJ2-6 TRBV19 many - CASSPWLGGAGSGANVLTF TGTGCCAGTAGTCCCTGGTTGGGGGGCGCAGGCTCTGGGGCCAACGTCCTGACTTTC
TRBJ1-6 TRBV4-1 - - CASSQGRGQQKNSPLHF TGCGCCAGCAGCCAAGGACGAGGGCAGCAAAAGAATTCACCCCTCCACTTT
TRBJ2-5 TRBV20-1 - TRBD2 CSASWLAGGVRETQYF TGCAGTGCTAGCTGGCTAGCGGGGGGTGTACGGGAGACCCAGTACTTC
TRBJ1-2 TRBV19 - - CASSIATASNYGYTF TGTGCCAGTAGTATAGCGACAGCCTCTAACTATGGCTACACCTTC
TRBJ2-3 TRBV11-1 - - CASSAQDNQDGDTQYF TGTGCCAGCAGCGCCCAGGACAATCAGGACGGGGATACGCAGTATTTT
TRBJ2-5 TRBV10-1 few TRBD2 CASSGETSPSGTQYF TGCGCCAGCAGTGGGGAGACTAGCCCTAGTGGGACCCAGTACTTC
TRBJ2-2 TRBV7-2 - TRBD1 CASSRDRGTGELFF TGTGCCAGCAGCCGGGACAGGGGCACCGGGGAGCTGTTTTTT
TRBJ1-1 TRBV4-2 many - CASSQQSGFRDTEAFF TGTGCCAGCAGCCAGCAGAGTGGGTTTAGGGACACTGAAGCTTTCTTT
TRBJ2-1 TRBV20-1 few TRBD2 CSAGTSGREQFF TGCAGTGCAGGGACTAGCGGAAGAGAGCAGTTCTTC
TRBJ2-5 TRBV24-1 - TRBD1 CATSDSGQGARETQHF TGTGCCACCAGTGATTCGGGACAGGGGGCACGGGAGACCCAGCACTTC
TRBJ2-7 TRBV12-3/TRBV12-4 - - CASTLGGFYEQYF TGTGCCAGCACCCTTGGGGGGTTTTACGAGCAGTACTTC
TRBJ2-1 TRBV9 - - CASSARPTRRNEQFF TGTGCCAGCAGCGCCCGACCCACGAGGCGCAATGAGCAGTTCTTC
TRBJ2-2 TRBV15 many - CATSFAVTGELFF TGTGCCACCAGCTTCGCGGTTACCGGGGAGCTGTTTTTT
TRBJ2-5 TRBV5-1 - - CASSLEPGLETQYF TGCGCCAGCAGCTTGGAACCGGGTTTGGAGACCCAGTACTTC
TRBJ1-5 TRBV20-1 - TRBD1 CSAGQGTQPQHF TGCAGTGCTGGACAGGGAACACAGCCCCAGCATTTT
TRBJ2-7 TRBV2 many - CASSEPDRPGSPKLYEQYF TGTGCCAGCAGTGAACCAGACAGGCCAGGGTCCCCCAAACTTTACGAGCAGTACTTC
TRBJ1-2 TRBV4-2 - TRBD1 CASSQAVTGGGGYTF TGTGCCAGCAGCCAAGCAGTGACAGGGGGCGGGGGTTACACCTTC
TRBJ2-7 TRBV7-2 once - CASSFYFSYEQYF TGTGCCAGCAGCTTTTACTTCTCCTACGAGCAGTACTTC
TRBJ1-2 TRBV20-1 many TRBD1 CSAIQGAYGYTF TGCAGTGCTATACAGGGGGCCTATGGCTACACCTTC